This TCR beta chain was retrieved from a study of blood T cell repertoires in COVID-19. For the study at large: COVID-19 samples from acute and convalescent phases originated in the United States, Italy and Spain. Sample material is recorded as cDNA or gDNA derived from T cells, B-cell-depleted T cells, or PBMCs.

In the source study's methods: Reference gene primer amplification gave estimated nucleated cell counts. Some clones are missing from TCRdb's copy, which holds only in-frame ones; the method was immunoSEQ multiplex PCR. From that table come the V and J calls and clone size; the DNA was used to work out D and trimming. The sample lists roughly 30,000 clones, about 88% occurring once. Specimen: peripheral blood. This TCR derives from a man of 80 years or more with acute or convalescent COVID-19.

The CDR3 region has the DNA TGTGCCACCTCGGACAGGACCGACACCGGGGAGCTGTTTTTT. This gives the protein CATSDRTDTGELFF. V gene TRBV11-2 combines with J gene TRBJ2-2; 7 bases fit TRBD1. J gave up 3 bases and V 10 bases, and 8 bases lay outside the gene matches. Per the germline V gene, CDR1 is SGHAT and CDR2 is FQNNGV. CDR3 length: 14 residues.